The rows below give T cell receptor beta chains drawn from one sample of a study of vaccination and CD4 T cells after COVID-19. TCRdb re-analysed the PCR reads in MiXCR, keeping a single row per CDR3 protein. Here the sample spans about 15,000 distinct CDR3 sequences, 55% to 75% being singletons. The antigens of these receptors remain unknown. Sequencing was carried out using CD4+ T cells from blood, cultured in vitro. Receptors were obtained from a human donor who had recovered from COVID-19. Both conserved end residues are part of each CDR3. The D gene is left open where the match is weak. Size values are once, few and many counts, or a class for expanded clones, and some rows have none.

abundance	v_gene	j_gene	d_gene	CDR3nt	CDR3aa
.	TRBV6-5	TRBJ2-7	TRBD1	TGTGCCAGCAGTTACAGTGGGACAGGGTTGAGCTCCTACGAGCAGTACTTC	CASSYSGTGLSSYEQYF
.	TRBV10-1	TRBJ2-3	.	TGCGCCAGCAGCGGACCCGCGATCACAGATACGCAGTATTTT	CASSGPAITDTQYF
.	TRBV7-9	TRBJ1-1	.	TGTGCCAGCAGCTTATCCGGGGGTGGAACTGAAGCTTTCTTT	CASSLSGGGTEAFF
.	TRBV7-2	TRBJ1-5	.	TGCGCCAGCAGCCAAGATTGGACCGCCAGGAATCAGGCCCAGCATTTT	CASSQDWTARNQAQHF
.	TRBV11-2	TRBJ1-6	TRBD1	TGTGCCAGCAGCCGAGGACAGGGATCAGGGTCACCCCTCCACTTT	CASSRGQGSGSPLHF
once	TRBV20-1	TRBJ2-7	TRBD2	TGCAGTGCTAGGGGGACTAGCGGGGACGAGCAGTACTTC	CSARGTSGDEQYF
.	TRBV27	TRBJ1-2	TRBD1	TGTGCCAGCAGGACAGGGTCCAACTATGGCTACACCTTC	CASRTGSNYGYTF
few	TRBV6-1	TRBJ1-6	TRBD1	TGTGCCAGCAGTCCATGGGACAGCAGCTCCTATAATTCACCCCTCCACTTT	CASSPWDSSSYNSPLHF
.	TRBV7-2	TRBJ2-4	.	TGTGCCAGCAGCTTACCACCAAGTAGCATTCAGTACTTC	CASSLPPSSIQYF
.	TRBV27	TRBJ1-1	.	TGTGCCAGCAGTCGCACGGGACTGCAGAACACTGAAGCTTTCTTT	CASSRTGLQNTEAFF
few	TRBV6-1	TRBJ1-4	.	TGTGCCAGCAGGGGCGGGGAAAAACTGTTTTTT	CASRGGEKLFF
.	TRBV20-1	TRBJ2-2	TRBD2	TGCAGTGCCGACCCCCTAGCGGGCCGCACCGGGGAGCTGTTTTTT	CSADPLAGRTGELFF
.	TRBV28	TRBJ2-5	.	TGTGCCAGCAGTTTAGTGAGGGAGACCCAGTACTTC	CASSLVRETQYF
.	TRBV7-9	TRBJ1-6	TRBD1	TGTGCCAGCAGCTTAGGCAGGGGGAATTCACCCCTCCACTTT	CASSLGRGNSPLHF
few	TRBV6-1	TRBJ2-5	.	TGTGCCAGCAAAGAGGGTCGACCACCCGAGACCCAGTACTTC	CASKEGRPPETQYF
.	TRBV20-1	TRBJ1-2	TRBD1	TGCAGTGCCCGACAGGGGGCCTACTATGGCTACACCTTC	CSARQGAYYGYTF
.	TRBV19	TRBJ2-1	TRBD2	TGTGCCAGTAGCCTCCGTAGCGGGACGACCTACAATGAGCAGTTCTTC	CASSLRSGTTYNEQFF
.	TRBV7-9	TRBJ1-2	.	TGTGCCAGCAGCTCAGAGTTGGGGTATGGCTACACCTTC	CASSSELGYGYTF
.	TRBV11-2	TRBJ1-2	TRBD1	TGTGCCAGCAGCTTAAAGGGGGGACAGGGCAACTATGGCTACACCTTC	CASSLKGGQGNYGYTF
.	TRBV28	TRBJ1-2	.	TGTGCCAGCAGTCGAACGTGGGACTCCCCCGGAAACTTGTATGGCTACACCTTC	CASSRTWDSPGNLYGYTF
.	TRBV18	TRBJ1-1	.	TGTGCCAGCTCACCACGGGACACTGAAGCTTTCTTT	CASSPRDTEAFF
medium-sized	TRBV7-2	TRBJ1-2	.	TGTGCCAGCAGCCCTTTTCTAGGAGATGGCTACACCTTC	CASSPFLGDGYTF
.	TRBV20-1	TRBJ1-1	.	TGCAGTGCTAGAGGCTTCGGCGGAACTGAAGCTTTCTTT	CSARGFGGTEAFF
once	TRBV29-1	TRBJ1-1	.	TGCAGCGTTGGGTTCGGGCAGAACACTGAAGCTTTCTTT	CSVGFGQNTEAFF
.	TRBV6-4	TRBJ1-5	.	TGTGCCAGCAGTGCCGACAGAAATCAGCCCCAGCATTTT	CASSADRNQPQHF
few	TRBV20-1	TRBJ2-3	TRBD2	TGCAGTGCTAGAGATGATGCTAGCGGGATCACAGATACGCAGTATTTT	CSARDDASGITDTQYF
.	TRBV15	TRBJ1-2	TRBD1	TGTGCCACCAGCATGGGGACAGGGAACTATGGCTACACCTTC	CATSMGTGNYGYTF
.	TRBV18	TRBJ2-1	TRBD2	TGTGCCAGCTCAGAACTAGCGATCAGCTCCTACAATGAGCAGTTCTTC	CASSELAISSYNEQFF
.	TRBV20-1	TRBJ2-2	.	TGCAGTGCTGACGGTCCCGGGGAGCTGTTTTTT	CSADGPGELFF
.	TRBV2	TRBJ1-5	.	TGTGCCAGCAGTCGAGAGGGCAATCAGCCCCAGCATTTT	CASSREGNQPQHF
.	TRBV5-4	TRBJ2-5	TRBD2	TGTGCCAGCAGCCCCAGCGGGAGATGGGAAGAGACCCAGTACTTC	CASSPSGRWEETQYF
few	TRBV10-2	TRBJ2-1	TRBD2	TGCGCCAGCAGGGCTAGCGGGAGGGATGAGCAGTTCTTC	CASRASGRDEQFF
.	TRBV28	TRBJ1-2	.	TGTGCCAGCAGTGGCAGATACTATGGCTACACCTTC	CASSGRYYGYTF
few	TRBV7-2	TRBJ2-1	.	TGTGCCAGCAGCTTAGCAACAACCCGCTCCTACAATGAGCAGTTCTTC	CASSLATTRSYNEQFF
.	TRBV2	TRBJ1-2	TRBD1	TGTGCCAGCAGTGAGCAGGGGGTGGGCTATGGCTACACCTTC	CASSEQGVGYGYTF
.	TRBV7-9	TRBJ1-2	.	TGTGCCAGCAGCTTCGCCCGCCTCGGGCAGCGCAGTGTCGGCTACACCTTC	CASSFARLGQRSVGYTF
few	TRBV27	TRBJ2-7	TRBD1	TGTGCCACCCGAGGACAGGCACGGACCGAGCAGTACTTC	CATRGQARTEQYF
.	TRBV7-2	TRBJ1-6	.	TGTGCCAGCAGCTTAGGGGGAGGCTATAATTCACCCCTCCACTTT	CASSLGGGYNSPLHF
.	TRBV15	TRBJ2-3	.	TGTGCCACCAGCCAGACTGCGGGAAGCACAGATACGCAGTATTTT	CATSQTAGSTDTQYF
.	TRBV15	TRBJ1-2	TRBD1	TGTGCCACCAGCAGAGATATCAGGGGGGATTTCGACTATGGCTACACCTTC	CATSRDIRGDFDYGYTF
.	TRBV7-8	TRBJ2-1	TRBD2	TGTGCCAGCAGCACATTCACTAGCGTCGCCGTTGAGCAGTTCTTC	CASSTFTSVAVEQFF
.	TRBV2	TRBJ1-6	.	TGTGCCAGCAGATCAGGACAGATCCCTAATTCACCCCTCCACTTT	CASRSGQIPNSPLHF
.	TRBV11-3	TRBJ2-1	.	TGTGCCAGCAGCCAAGGGAACAATGAGCAGTTCTTC	CASSQGNNEQFF